These 9 T cell receptor beta chains were sequenced from one sample in a study of cytomegalovirus exposure and HLA in healthy donors. With 60 Vbeta and 13 Jbeta primers, the PCR was carried out. The protocol was immunoSEQ multiplex PCR, while the TCRdb copy is restricted to in-frame clones and leaves out a portion. The sample shows fewer than 250,000 clones, 82% of them seen only once. Sequenced sample: PBMCs. These receptors came from a man aged 40-55 years in good health and CMV-seropositive.

The chain combines TRBV7-6 with TRBJ2-1, with a tentative D call TRBD2 (6 bases). Germline lookup yields CDR1 SGHVS and CDR2 FNYEAQ. V shed 1 base and J shed 7 bases, with 11 bases lying between them. The CDR3 has 14 residues. CDR3 DNA sequence: TGTGCCAGCAGCTTAGTAGTGACTAGTAATGAGCAGTTCTTC. Translation: CASSLVVTSNEQFF. Based on the CDR3 plus reference TRBV7-6 and TRBJ2-1, the full variable domain is GAGVSQSPRYKVTKRGQDVALRCDPISGHVSLYWYRQALGQGPEFLTYFNYEAQQDKSGLPNDRFSAERPEGSISTLTIQRTEQRDSAMYRCASSLVVTSNEQFFGPGTRLTVL.

This clone was seen once. The chain has TRBV5-1 and TRBJ2-5; weak D call: TRBD2 (5 bases). The CDR3 sequence is 15 residues long. V was shortened by 1 base and J by 5 bases, with 15 bases between the two germline ends. Germline V gene data show CDR1 as SGHRS and CDR2 as YFSETQ. Here the CDR3 reads CASSLFGESRETQYF. The DNA of the CDR3 is TGCGCCAGCAGCTTGTTTGGGGAGAGTAGGGAGACCCAGTACTTC.

The chain combines TRBV29-1 with TRBJ2-1; 12 nucleotides line up with TRBD2. CDR3 length: 15 residues. V lost 6 bases, J lost 8 bases, and 11 bases stayed unmatched. CDR1 SQVTM and CDR2 ANQGSEA come from the germline V gene. This chain's CDR3 is CSVAGLAGLFDEQFF. The CDR3 nucleotides read TGCAGCGTCGCAGGACTAGCGGGATTGTTTGATGAGCAGTTCTTC.

The V and J genes are TRBV7-9 and TRBJ2-7; 8 bases line up with TRBD2. J lost 4 bases, V lost 3 bases, and 2 bases had no gene match. Germline V CDR1 and CDR2: SEHNR, FQNEAQ (reference sequence). The CDR3 is 13 amino acids. The CDR3 is CASSFSGIYEQYF. In DNA form, the CDR3 reads TGTGCCAGCAGCTTTAGCGGGATATACGAGCAGTACTTC.

The V and J genes are TRBV13 and TRBJ2-6; D unresolved. Trimming stripped 2 bases from V and 4 bases from J, with 3 bases between. The length of the CDR3 is 13 residues. From germline, CDR1 is PRHDT and CDR2 FYEKMQ (reference sequence). The CDR3 loop reads CASSLRGANVLTF. In nucleotides, the CDR3 is TGTGCCAGCAGCTTACGGGGGGCCAACGTCCTGACTTTC.

This clone was observed a handful of times. The CDR3 sequence: CASVGQLNTEAFF. CDR3 bases: TGTGCCAGCGTGGGACAGCTGAACACTGAAGCTTTCTTT. This chain links TRBV25-1 with TRBJ1-1, with 7 bases matching TRBD1. The CDR3 is made up of 13 amino acids. The V segment lost 8 bases and the J segment 0 bases; nucleotides outside the gene matches: 3. Germline V gene lookup returns CDR1 MGHDK and CDR2 SYGVNS.

The chain recombines TRBV27 with TRBJ1-5, with D possibly matching TRBD1 (6 bases). Germline V lookup: CDR1 MNHEY, CDR2 SMNVEV (reference sequence). This CDR3 is built from 14 residues. V was cut by 4 bases and J by 7 bases, with 14 bases left in between. The CDR3 DNA reads as TGTGCCAGCAGTTCGACAGGTACTTGGCAGCCCCAGCATTTT. This translates into CASSSTGTWQPQHF.

The chain carries TRBV6-5 and TRBJ1-5; 9 bases are shared with TRBD1. The CDR3 contains 15 residues. V gave up 6 bases and J gave up 3 bases; unmatched junction bases: 6. The germline gives CDR1 MNHEY, CDR2 SVGAGI. Here the CDR3 reads CASSRDRADNQPQHF. The CDR3 DNA reads TGTGCCAGCAGCCGGGACAGGGCTGACAATCAGCCCCAGCATTTT.

This chain uses TRBV29-1 with TRBJ2-5; D is possibly TRBD1 (5 bases). The CDR3 contains 16 residues. Trimming cost V 4 bases and J 0 bases, with 18 bases left between them. Germline assignment: CDR1 SQVTM and CDR2 ANQGSEA. DNA for the CDR3: TGCAGCGTTGGGGGCTCAAGGGCGGAATACCAAGAGACCCAGTACTTC. Translating gives CSVGGSRAEYQETQYF.